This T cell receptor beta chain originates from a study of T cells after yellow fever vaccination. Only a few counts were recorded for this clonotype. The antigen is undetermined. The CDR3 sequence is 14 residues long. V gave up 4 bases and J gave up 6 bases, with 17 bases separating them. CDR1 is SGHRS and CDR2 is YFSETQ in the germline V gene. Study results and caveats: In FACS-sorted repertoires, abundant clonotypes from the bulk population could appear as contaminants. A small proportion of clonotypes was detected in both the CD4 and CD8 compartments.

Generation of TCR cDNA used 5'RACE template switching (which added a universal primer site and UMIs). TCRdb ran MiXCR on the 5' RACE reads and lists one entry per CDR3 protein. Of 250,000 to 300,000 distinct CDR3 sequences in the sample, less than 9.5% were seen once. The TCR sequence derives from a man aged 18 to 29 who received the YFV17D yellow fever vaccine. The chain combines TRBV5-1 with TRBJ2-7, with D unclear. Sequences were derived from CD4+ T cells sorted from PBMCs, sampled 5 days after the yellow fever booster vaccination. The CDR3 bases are TGCGCCAGCAGCCACCAGACACTATCGGGCGAGCAGTACTTC. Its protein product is CASSHQTLSGEQYF.